This TCR beta chain stems from a study of shared clonotypes between healthy human individuals. Study results and caveats: With few donors, the genetic and exposure-history diversity represented was limited.

This clone was seen just once. Antigen unknown. The CDR3 runs 16 residues. Germline assignment: CDR1 SGDLS and CDR2 YYNGEE. The V segment lost 0 bases and the J segment 6 bases; nucleotides outside the gene matches: 11. As defined, naive CD8 cells were CD45RO-negative and positively selected for CCR7, with terminally differentiated effector memory CD45RA+ cells excluded. The table came from immunoSEQ multiplex PCR; TCRdb's copy has only in-frame clones and leaves some out. The repertoire includes about 2.1 million clones, roughly 95% of them detected once, and over 1.5% sits in the top ten. The sequencing input was naive CD8+ T cells from PBMCs. The gene calls are TRBV9 and TRBJ1-1, with 7 bases matching TRBD1. The sequence was obtained from a man between 18 and 35 years old in good health. Some clones in this sample may be carry-over from other donors' samples. Written as DNA, the CDR3 is TGTGCCAGCAGCGTAGTTCCAACAGGGGAGTTATCTGAAGCTTTCTTT. Translating it yields CASSVVPTGELSEAFF.